These T cell receptor beta chains were read from a single sample in a study of kidney transplant recipient with SARS-CoV-2 infection. Using its own MiXCR run on the reads, TCRdb lists one record per CDR3 protein. The repertoire holds under 300,000 distinct CDR3 sequences, with 25% to 35% as singletons. The starting material was a blood sample, obtained at baseline and on roughly day 110 from a kidney transplant recipient. The receptors were gathered from a male patient younger than 45 who had COVID-19 and was a kidney transplant recipient. Some T cells may possibly be graft donor cells. CDR3s leave out the opening cysteine and the closing phenylalanine or tryptophan. The D gene is left open where the match is weak.

>NA|TRBV6-6
ASSAPLGGRKTYGHT
>NA|TRBV19
ASSMGSRDSPLH
>NA|TRBV7-9
ASTFGPDSYEQY
>NA|TRBV12-3/TRBV12-4
ASSQVTPGRNTDTQY
>TRBD2|TRBV20-1
SAAGTRAQY
>NA|TRBV7-2
ASRFGGQNAEAF
>NA|TRBV19
ASSIGVRHTEAF
>TRBD1|TRBV11-2
ASSPPGDRVRETQY
>NA|TRBV10-2
ASSESGRNTEAF
>NA|TRBV30
AWSVRGGTYNEQF
>NA|TRBV16
ASSNSKVVRKTYGYT
>TRBD1|TRBV12-3/TRBV12-4
AIRQGGASTGELF
>NA|TRBV10-2
ANTWGAENNEQF
>NA|TRBV5-5
ASKLNVSRKTYGYT
>NA|TRBV3-1
ASSMGIPISFSETQY
>NA|TRBV14
ASSQVKGVGETQY
>NA|TRBV20-1
SASSGINYGYT
>NA|TRBV29-1
SVEIREKKQY
>TRBD1|TRBV28
ASSLGQGAFRNTIY
>TRBD1|TRBV9
ASSVASGQGTYEQY
>NA|TRBV6-1
ASSEQGGTGFIAYEQY
>NA|TRBV19
ASNIRSGHRGVADTQY
>NA|TRBV7-2
ASSLQGSSTDTQY
>NA|TRBV6-4
ASSEGDADTQY
>NA|TRBV10-3
AISDGLFINEKLF
>NA|TRBV19
ASSIPDKPSYEQY
>TRBD1|TRBV10-2
ASSDPGDSSYEQY
>NA|TRBV12-3/TRBV12-4
ASSTANTAGKTYGYT
>NA|TRBV7-9
ASSGAGNGYT
>NA|TRBV6-8
ASSVWARSRKTYGYT
>NA|TRBV6-5
ASSAGRRNEKLF
>NA|TRBV20-1
SARPSSGDTEAF
>NA|TRBV6-5
ASSYLARAYNEQF
>NA|TRBV9
ASVYGYSRKTYGYT
>NA|TRBV7-7
ASSGSGKCRKTYGYT
>NA|TRBV4-2
ASSQDPGTLTDTQY
>NA|TRBV3-1
ASSTTYTLRKTYGYT
>NA|TRBV7-2
ASSLEAEDEQY
>NA|TRBV27
ASSLKSNTEAF
>NA|TRBV14
ASSQGTATYEQY
>NA|TRBV15
ATSRRRDLQETQY
>NA|TRBV8-2
GSDNRITQSRANVLT
>NA|TRBV20-1
SAREGVGNTIY
>NA|TRBV15
ATSRGPGGTEAF
>NA|TRBV7-6
ASSQRTGKSYEQY
>NA|TRBV4-1
ASSQDGAGD
>NA|TRBV14
ASSQASGPQH
>NA|TRBV13
ASSLGVPEANYGYT
>NA|TRBV6-5
ASKIYKNTEAF
>NA|TRBV7-7
ASSLTNKCRKTYGYT
>NA|TRBV5-1
ASELLSVRKTYGYT
>NA|TRBV3-1
ASSLVTTLRKTYGYT
>TRBD1|TRBV20-1
SAADDRENGYT